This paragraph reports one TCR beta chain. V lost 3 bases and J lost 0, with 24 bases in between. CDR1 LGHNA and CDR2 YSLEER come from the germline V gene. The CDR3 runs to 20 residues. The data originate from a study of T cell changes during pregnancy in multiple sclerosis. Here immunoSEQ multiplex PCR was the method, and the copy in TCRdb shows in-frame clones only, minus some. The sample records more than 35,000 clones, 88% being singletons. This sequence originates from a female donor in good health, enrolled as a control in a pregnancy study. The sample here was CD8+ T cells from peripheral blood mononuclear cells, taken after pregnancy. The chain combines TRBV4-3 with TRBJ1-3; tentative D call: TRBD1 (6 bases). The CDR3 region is CASSQGIGQRVQYSGNTIYF. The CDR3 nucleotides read TGCGCCAGCAGCCAGGGCATAGGACAGAGGGTGCAATACTCTGGAAACACCATATATTTT.